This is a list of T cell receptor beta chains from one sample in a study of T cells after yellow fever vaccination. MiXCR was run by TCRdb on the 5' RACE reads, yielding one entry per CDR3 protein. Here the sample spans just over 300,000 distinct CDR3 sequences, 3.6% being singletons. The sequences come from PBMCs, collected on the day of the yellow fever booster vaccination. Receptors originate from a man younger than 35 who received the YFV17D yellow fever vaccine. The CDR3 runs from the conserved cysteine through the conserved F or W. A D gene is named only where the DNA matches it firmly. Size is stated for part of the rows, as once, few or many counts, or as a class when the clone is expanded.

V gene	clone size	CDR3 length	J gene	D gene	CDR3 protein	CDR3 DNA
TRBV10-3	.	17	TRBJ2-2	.	CAISELGQGTNTGELFF	TGTGCCATCAGTGAGTTAGGGCAGGGGACGAACACCGGGGAGCTGTTTTTT
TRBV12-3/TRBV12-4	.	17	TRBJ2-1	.	CASSKARAASRGNEQFF	TGTGCCAGCAGCAAGGCGAGGGCGGCTAGCCGGGGCAATGAGCAGTTCTTC
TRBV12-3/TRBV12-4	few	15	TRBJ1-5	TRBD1	CASSRLDRADQPQHF	TGTGCCAGCAGTCGCTTAGACAGGGCAGATCAGCCCCAGCATTTT
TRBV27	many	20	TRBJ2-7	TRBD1	CASSSLDTRDRYLAHHEQYF	TGTGCCAGCAGTTCGCTTGATACCCGGGACAGGTACCTCGCGCATCACGAGCAGTACTTC
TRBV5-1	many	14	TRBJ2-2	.	CASATPGSAGELFF	TGCGCCAGCGCGACACCGGGGAGCGCCGGGGAGCTGTTTTTT
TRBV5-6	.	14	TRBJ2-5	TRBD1	CASRSYRGSETQYF	TGTGCCAGCAGGTCTTACAGGGGGTCAGAGACCCAGTACTTC
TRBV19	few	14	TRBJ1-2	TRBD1	CASSWTGGHYGYTF	TGTGCCAGTAGCTGGACAGGGGGACACTATGGCTACACCTTC
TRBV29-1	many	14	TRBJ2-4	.	CSGGDHLAKNIQYF	TGCAGCGGTGGGGACCATTTAGCCAAAAACATTCAGTACTTC
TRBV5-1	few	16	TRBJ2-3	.	CASSLEGRGGTDTQYF	TGCGCCAGCAGCTTGGAAGGGCGGGGAGGCACAGATACGCAGTATTTT
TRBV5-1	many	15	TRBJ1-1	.	CASSADIGLNTEAFF	TGCGCCAGCAGCGCGGACATAGGTTTGAACACTGAAGCTTTCTTT
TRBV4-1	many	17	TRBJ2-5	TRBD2	CASSKRLAGNFQETQYF	TGCGCCAGCAGCAAAAGACTAGCGGGGAATTTTCAAGAGACCCAGTACTTC
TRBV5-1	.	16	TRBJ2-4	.	CASSLDTTWAKNIQYF	TGCGCCAGCAGCTTGGATACTACCTGGGCCAAAAACATTCAGTACTTC
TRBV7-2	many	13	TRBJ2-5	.	CASSFNGRETQYF	TGTGCCAGCAGCTTCAACGGGCGAGAGACCCAGTACTTC
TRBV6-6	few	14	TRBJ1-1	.	CASRLRTSTTEAFF	TGTGCCAGCAGACTCAGGACTTCCACTACTGAAGCTTTCTTT
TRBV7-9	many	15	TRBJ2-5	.	CASSNRTNWAETQYF	TGTGCCAGCAGCAATCGGACAAACTGGGCCGAGACCCAGTACTTC
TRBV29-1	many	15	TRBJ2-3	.	CSVEDQGQVTDTQYF	TGCAGCGTTGAAGATCAGGGGCAGGTCACAGATACGCAGTATTTT
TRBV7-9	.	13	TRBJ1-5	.	CASSSSRDQPQHF	TGTGCCAGCAGCTCATCCAGGGATCAGCCCCAGCATTTT
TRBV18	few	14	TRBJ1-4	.	CASSAGYEGEKLFF	TGTGCCAGCTCGGCCGGGTATGAGGGTGAAAAACTGTTTTTT
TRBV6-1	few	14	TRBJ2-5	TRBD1	CASRNRGRRETQYF	TGTGCCAGTCGAAACAGGGGGCGCAGAGAGACCCAGTACTTC
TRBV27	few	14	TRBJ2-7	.	CASSYATGSYEQYF	TGTGCCAGCAGTTACGCAACAGGTTCCTACGAGCAGTACTTC
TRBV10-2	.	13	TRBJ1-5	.	CATLQLGRQPQHF	TGCGCCACCCTGCAATTAGGCAGACAGCCCCAGCATTTT
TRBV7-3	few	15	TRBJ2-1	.	CASSSLAQTYNEQFF	TGTGCCAGCAGCTCCTTAGCGCAAACCTACAATGAGCAGTTCTTC
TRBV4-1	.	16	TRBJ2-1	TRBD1	CASSQDSGQDYNEQFF	TGCGCCAGCAGCCAAGATTCCGGACAGGATTACAATGAGCAGTTCTTC
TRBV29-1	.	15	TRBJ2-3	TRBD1	CSVEDLGQGPDTQYF	TGCAGCGTTGAAGATCTCGGACAGGGTCCCGATACGCAGTATTTT
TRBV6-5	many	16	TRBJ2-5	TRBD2	CASSYGRGALQETQYF	TGTGCCAGCAGTTACGGGCGGGGGGCCTTACAAGAGACCCAGTACTTC
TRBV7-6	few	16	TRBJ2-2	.	CASSSPTRGDVGELFF	TGTGCCAGCAGCTCCCCTACGAGGGGGGACGTCGGGGAGCTGTTTTTT
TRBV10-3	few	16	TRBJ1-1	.	CAIKTGVGGANTEAFF	TGTGCCATCAAAACGGGAGTGGGGGGAGCGAACACTGAAGCTTTCTTT
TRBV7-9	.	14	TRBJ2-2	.	CASILRAYTGELFF	TGTGCCAGCATCCTCAGGGCTTACACCGGGGAGCTGTTTTTT
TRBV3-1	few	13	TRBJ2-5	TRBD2	CASEDGGWETQYF	TGTGCCAGCGAAGACGGGGGGTGGGAGACCCAGTACTTC
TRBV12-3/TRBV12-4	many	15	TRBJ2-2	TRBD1	CASSLGQGAAGELFF	TGTGCCAGCAGTTTAGGACAGGGGGCGGCCGGGGAGCTGTTTTTT
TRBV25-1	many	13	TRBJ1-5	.	CASSESSPQPQHF	TGTGCCAGCAGTGAATCGAGCCCTCAGCCCCAGCATTTT
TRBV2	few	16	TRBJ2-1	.	CASREALASSYNEQFF	TGTGCCAGCAGGGAGGCACTCGCGAGCTCCTACAATGAGCAGTTCTTC
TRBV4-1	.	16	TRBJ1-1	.	CASSQDRGTSNTEAFF	TGCGCCAGCAGCCAAGATCGGGGCACTTCGAACACTGAAGCTTTCTTT
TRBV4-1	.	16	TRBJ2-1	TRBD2	CASSQPGTRPYNEQFF	TGCGCCAGCAGCCAACCGGGGACTAGACCATACAATGAGCAGTTCTTC
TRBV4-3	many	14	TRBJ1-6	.	CASSQDRPSPSLHF	TGCGCCAGCAGCCAAGATCGCCCATCCCCGTCCCTCCACTTT
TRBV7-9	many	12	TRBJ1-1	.	CASSLQATEAFF	TGTGCCAGCAGCTTACAGGCCACTGAAGCTTTCTTT
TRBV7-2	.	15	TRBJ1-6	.	CASSLDLPGSSPLHF	TGTGCCAGCAGCTTAGATCTGCCAGGCTCTTCACCCCTCCACTTT
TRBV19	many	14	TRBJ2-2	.	CASSIIQQTGELFF	TGTGCCAGTAGTATAATCCAGCAGACCGGGGAGCTGTTTTTT
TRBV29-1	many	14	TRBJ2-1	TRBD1	CSDFWDRAYGEQFF	TGCAGCGACTTCTGGGACAGGGCCTATGGTGAGCAGTTCTTC
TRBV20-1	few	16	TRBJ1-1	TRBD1	CSAFMTGGARFAEAFF	TGCAGTGCTTTTATGACAGGGGGTGCGAGGTTCGCTGAAGCTTTCTTT
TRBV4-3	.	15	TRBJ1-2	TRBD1	CASSQEDREGYGYTF	TGCGCCAGCAGCCAAGAGGACAGGGAGGGCTATGGCTACACCTTC
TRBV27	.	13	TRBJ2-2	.	CASSLLGNGELFF	TGTGCCAGCAGCCTTCTAGGAAACGGGGAGCTGTTTTTT